This entry concerns a single TCR beta chain. Its antigen is undetermined. Sequencing relied on a cDNA template that was reverse transcribed from extracted RNA. Profiling relied on immunoSEQ multiplex PCR, and the TCRdb table lists in-frame clones only, not all of them. The table has around 300,000 clones, about 62% seen once. CDR1 and CDR2 from the germline V gene are GTSNPN and SVGIG (reference sequence). Trimming left V 0 bases short and J 8 bases short, with 11 bases between. CDR3 size: 14 residues. This sample was included in a study of CD8+ T cells in alopecia areata. Across the whole study: Treated patients took oral tofacitinib at 5 to 10 mg twice daily. Regarding the study as a whole: The study found higher clonality in lesional than normal scalp, especially in alopecia totalis/universalis.

The treatment denotes: oral pan-JAK inhibitor, 5-10 mg twice daily. Isolation of CD4+ and CD8+ T cells from PBMCs was achieved by sorting. J is TRBJ1-6 and V is TRBV30; D unclear. This receptor was taken from a human donor with alopecia areata. Sequences were derived from CD4+ T cells sorted from blood, sampled at approximately week 51, from a patient treated with tofacitinib. The CDR3 region has the DNA TGTGCCTGGAGTGTAGGGAGAAGTCATTCACCCCTCCACTTT. It yields the protein CAWSVGRSHSPLHF.